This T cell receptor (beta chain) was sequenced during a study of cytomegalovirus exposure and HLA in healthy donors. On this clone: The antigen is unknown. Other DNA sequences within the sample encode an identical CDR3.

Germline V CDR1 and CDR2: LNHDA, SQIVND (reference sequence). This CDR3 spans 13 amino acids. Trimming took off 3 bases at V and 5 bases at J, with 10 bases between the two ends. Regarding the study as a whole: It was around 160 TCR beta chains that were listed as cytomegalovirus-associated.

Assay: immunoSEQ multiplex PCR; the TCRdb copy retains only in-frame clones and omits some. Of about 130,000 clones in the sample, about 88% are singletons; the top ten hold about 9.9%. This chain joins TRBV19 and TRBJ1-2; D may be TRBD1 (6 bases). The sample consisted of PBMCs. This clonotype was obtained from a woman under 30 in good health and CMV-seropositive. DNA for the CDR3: TGTGCCAGTAGTATCGGGCAGGGGTATGGCTACACCTTC. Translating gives CASSIGQGYGYTF.